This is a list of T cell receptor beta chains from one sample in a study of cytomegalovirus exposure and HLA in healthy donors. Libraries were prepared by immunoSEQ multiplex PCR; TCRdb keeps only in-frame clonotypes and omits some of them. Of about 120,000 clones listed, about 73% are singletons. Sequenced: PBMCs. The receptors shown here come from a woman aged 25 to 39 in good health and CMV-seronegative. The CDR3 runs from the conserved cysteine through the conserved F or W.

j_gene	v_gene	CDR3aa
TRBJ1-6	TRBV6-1	CASRPGQGYSPLHF
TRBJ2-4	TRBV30	CAWSDPGKNIQYF
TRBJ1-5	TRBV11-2	CASSSGQSNQPQHF
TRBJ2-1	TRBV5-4	CASSLGQGRYEQFF
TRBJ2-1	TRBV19	CASQAGDNEQFF
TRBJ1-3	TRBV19	CASSIGGPGNTIYF
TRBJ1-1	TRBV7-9	CASSFGNTEAFF
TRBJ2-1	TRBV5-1	CASSLSGASLNEQFF
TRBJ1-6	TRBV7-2	CASSLATDSPLHF
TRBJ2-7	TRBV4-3	CASSQVVGGPYEQYF
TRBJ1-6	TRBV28	CASSLRRGIVNNSPLHF
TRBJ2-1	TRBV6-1	CASSDGIGFYNEQFF
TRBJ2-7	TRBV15	CATSRASGSSYEQYF
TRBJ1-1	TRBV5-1	CASSLGNRGREAFF
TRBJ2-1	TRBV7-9	CASSLYGLPEQFF
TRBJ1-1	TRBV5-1	CASSPYPGTVNTEAFF
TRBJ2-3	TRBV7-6	CASSLGQGTTDTQYF
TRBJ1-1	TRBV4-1	CASSPTGTGGWGTEAFF
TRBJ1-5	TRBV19	CATTPTGSNQPQHF
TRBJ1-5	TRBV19	CASSKGDRVLHF
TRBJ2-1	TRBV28	CAASGRPSYNEQFF
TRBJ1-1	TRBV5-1	CASSANPGTGGTEAFF
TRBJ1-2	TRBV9	CASTEGQGAANYGYTF
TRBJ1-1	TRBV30	CAWSPKDRGLTEAFF
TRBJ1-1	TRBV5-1	CASSLNGLNTEAFF
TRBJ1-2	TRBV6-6	CASSRDGYTF
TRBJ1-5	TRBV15	CATSRDGTKNQPQHF
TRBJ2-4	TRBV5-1	CASSSDGEVKNIQYF
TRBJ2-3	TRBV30	CAWSQGSASTDTQYF
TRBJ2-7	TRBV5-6	CASSLTSTVEQYF
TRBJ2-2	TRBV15	CATSTLAGGTGELFF
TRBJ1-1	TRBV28	CASSLPLGQNTEAFF
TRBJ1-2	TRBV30	CAWSYSAGGYTF
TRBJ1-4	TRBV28	CASSLPNEKLFF
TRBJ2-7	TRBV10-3	CAISDSLPYEQYF
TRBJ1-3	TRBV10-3	CAISKGQGVGNTIYF
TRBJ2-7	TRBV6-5	CASSPGLGNSKQYF
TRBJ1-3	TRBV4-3	CASSQGLSSGNTIYF
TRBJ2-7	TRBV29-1	CSVTGGGGGEQYF
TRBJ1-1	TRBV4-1	CASSQPWGRNTEAFF
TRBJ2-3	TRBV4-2	CASSQNRASGTDTQYF
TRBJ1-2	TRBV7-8	CASSRTGANYGYTF
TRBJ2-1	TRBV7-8	CASSPVGEDEQFF
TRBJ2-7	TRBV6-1	CASSLGQGTYEQYF
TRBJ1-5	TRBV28	CASSPGQSNQPQHF
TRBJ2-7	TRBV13	CASSLGSGGEQYF
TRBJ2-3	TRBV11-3	CASSAPGGTDTQYF